This is a list of T cell receptor beta chains from one sample in a study of cytomegalovirus exposure and HLA in healthy donors. Here immunoSEQ multiplex PCR was the method, and the copy in TCRdb shows in-frame clones only, minus some. This sample carries about 160,000 clones, 84% of them seen once, and the ten largest clones take 1.9%. Sequenced input: PBMCs. The receptors derive from a man aged 18-30 years in good health and CMV-seronegative. The CDR3 runs from the conserved cysteine through the conserved F or W. Each record gives: V gene, D gene, clone size, J gene, CDR3 protein, CDR3 DNA. The D gene is left open where the match is weak. Only part of the rows carry a size: once, few, many, or a class if the clone is expanded.

TRBV5-4	NA	NA	TRBJ2-5	CASSLGELVAMEQYF	TGTGCCAGCAGCTTAGGGGAACTGGTCGCGATGGAGCAGTACTTC
TRBV2	NA	NA	TRBJ2-2	CASGGAGELFF	TGTGCCAGCGGAGGGGCCGGGGAGCTGTTTTTT
TRBV28	NA	once	TRBJ2-6	CASSRQVGGISGANVLTF	TGTGCCAGCAGCAGACAGGTCGGGGGGATCTCTGGGGCCAACGTCCTGACTTTC
TRBV6-5	NA	once	TRBJ1-1	CASSRGAANTEAFF	TGTGCCAGCAGCCGCGGGGCTGCGAACACTGAAGCTTTCTTT
TRBV7-9	TRBD1	few	TRBJ2-7	CASSLRQGTEQYF	TGTGCCAGCAGCTTGAGACAGGGAACCGAGCAGTACTTC
TRBV6-5	TRBD1	few	TRBJ1-5	CASSGGTGGNQPQHF	TGTGCCAGCAGTGGGGGGACAGGGGGGAATCAGCCCCAGCATTTT
TRBV6-5	TRBD2	NA	TRBJ2-5	CASRPPGLAGETQYF	TGTGCCAGCAGGCCACCGGGACTAGCGGGGGAGACCCAGTACTTC
TRBV15	TRBD1	NA	TRBJ2-7	CATRPRGQGVNEQYF	TGTGCCACCAGACCCCGAGGACAGGGGGTTAACGAGCAGTACTTC
TRBV2	TRBD1	NA	TRBJ2-1	CASSAIQGYNEQFF	TGTGCCAGCAGCGCAATACAGGGGTACAATGAGCAGTTCTTC
TRBV11-2	TRBD2	NA	TRBJ2-5	CASSYVRGGSGKTQYF	TGTGCCAGCAGCTATGTGAGGGGCGGGAGTGGGAAGACCCAGTACTTC
TRBV19	TRBD2	NA	TRBJ2-2	CASKTGLVTGELFF	TGTGCCAGTAAGACGGGACTAGTGACCGGGGAGCTGTTTTTT
TRBV12-5	TRBD1	once	TRBJ1-5	CASGLWTGWNQPQHF	TGTGCTAGTGGACTTTGGACAGGGTGGAATCAGCCCCAGCATTTT
TRBV7-3	TRBD2	NA	TRBJ2-2	CASSLTGTSMPGELFF	TGTGCCAGCAGCTTAACAGGGACTAGCATGCCCGGGGAGCTGTTTTTT
TRBV7-9	NA	NA	TRBJ2-3	CSSSLDSTQYF	TGTTCCAGCAGCTTGGACAGTACGCAGTATTTT
TRBV18	NA	NA	TRBJ1-1	CASSLGGGMNTEAFF	TGTGCCAGCTCACTTGGGGGGGGAATGAACACTGAAGCTTTCTTT
TRBV2	NA	NA	TRBJ1-1	CASSEMRGSGAEAFF	TGTGCCAGCAGTGAAATGCGGGGGAGCGGGGCTGAAGCTTTCTTT
TRBV5-1	TRBD1	NA	TRBJ2-6	CASSLGATGAGANVLTF	TGCGCCAGCAGCTTAGGGGCGACAGGGGCTGGGGCCAACGTCCTGACTTTC
TRBV7-8	NA	NA	TRBJ1-5	CASSFKSDQPQHF	TGTGCCAGCAGCTTTAAGTCAGATCAGCCCCAGCATTTT
TRBV28	NA	NA	TRBJ1-5	CASTRTLSNQPQHF	TGTGCCAGCACCAGGACACTTAGCAATCAGCCCCAGCATTTT
TRBV9	TRBD2	NA	TRBJ2-5	CASSVEAGLQETQYF	TGTGCCAGCAGCGTAGAAGCGGGACTACAAGAGACCCAGTACTTC
TRBV2	TRBD2	NA	TRBJ2-7	CASTLAGGRDEQYF	TGTGCCAGCACTCTAGCGGGGGGTCGAGACGAGCAGTACTTC
TRBV6-5	NA	NA	TRBJ2-7	CASSILGTFSYEQYF	TGTGCCAGCAGTATCCTAGGAACCTTCTCCTACGAGCAGTACTTC
TRBV7-2	TRBD1	NA	TRBJ1-2	CASSPGQALTF	TGTGCCAGCAGCCCCGGACAGGCCCTTACCTTC
TRBV28	TRBD1	NA	TRBJ2-2	CASSRDRDRVLPGELFF	TGTGCCAGCAGCAGAGACCGGGACAGGGTGCTCCCAGGGGAGCTGTTTTTT
TRBV7-3	TRBD1	NA	TRBJ2-3	CASSMDRASTDTQYF	TGTGCCAGCAGCATGGACAGGGCGAGCACAGATACGCAGTATTTT
TRBV10-3	NA	NA	TRBJ2-7	CAISEESGVEQYF	TGTGCCATCAGTGAGGAGTCGGGGGTCGAGCAGTACTTC
TRBV11-3	TRBD1	NA	TRBJ2-1	CASSAGTAYNEQFF	TGTGCCAGCAGCGCCGGGACAGCCTACAATGAGCAGTTCTTC
TRBV7-9	TRBD1	NA	TRBJ1-4	CSSSFGTGKEKGEKLFF	TGTTCCAGCAGCTTTGGGACAGGGAAGGAAAAAGGTGAAAAACTGTTTTTT
TRBV7-2	NA	NA	TRBJ2-3	CASSLPEARTQYF	TGTGCCAGCAGCCTCCCTGAGGCCCGGACGCAGTATTTT
TRBV19	NA	few	TRBJ2-2	CASSINRVTGELFF	TGTGCCAGTAGTATTAACAGGGTCACCGGGGAGCTGTTTTTT
TRBV9	NA	NA	TRBJ1-6	CASSVVGADSSPLHF	TGTGCCAGCAGCGTAGTGGGCGCCGATTCTTCACCCCTCCACTTT
TRBV6-1	TRBD1	NA	TRBJ1-2	CASAWTGDGYTF	TGTGCCAGCGCCTGGACAGGGGATGGCTACACCTTC
TRBV7-3	NA	few	TRBJ2-7	CASSLASTSYEQYF	TGTGCCAGCAGCTTAGCGTCCACCTCCTACGAGCAGTACTTC
TRBV6-5	TRBD1	once	TRBJ1-1	CASIRDRGNTEAFF	TGTGCCAGCATACGGGACAGGGGGAACACTGAAGCTTTCTTT
TRBV7-2	NA	NA	TRBJ2-1	CASSPAGEQFF	TGTGCCAGCAGCCCAGCAGGGGAGCAGTTCTTC
TRBV11-1	TRBD1	NA	TRBJ2-3	CASSLDRLTDTQYF	TGTGCCAGCAGCCTGGACAGGCTCACAGATACGCAGTATTTT
TRBV27	TRBD1	NA	TRBJ2-6	CASSSDRDRGFSGANVLTF	TGTGCCAGCAGTTCCGACCGGGACAGGGGATTCTCTGGGGCCAACGTCCTGACTTTC
TRBV4-1	NA	NA	TRBJ1-5	CASSQDQNSNQPQHF	TGCGCCAGCAGCCAAGATCAGAATAGCAATCAGCCCCAGCATTTT
TRBV14	NA	NA	TRBJ2-5	CASSQGTAYEETQYF	TGTGCCAGCAGCCAAGGGACAGCTTATGAAGAGACCCAGTACTTC
TRBV14	TRBD2	NA	TRBJ2-1	CASSQTGGPNEQFF	TGTGCCAGCAGCCAAACGGGGGGGCCGAATGAGCAGTTCTTC
TRBV19	NA	NA	TRBJ1-6	CASSGWDNRGRSPLHF	TGTGCCAGTAGCGGATGGGACAACCGCGGAAGGTCACCCCTCCACTTT
TRBV5-6	TRBD1	NA	TRBJ2-2	CASSLEDRAGELFF	TGTGCCAGCAGCTTGGAGGACAGGGCCGGGGAGCTGTTTTTT
TRBV5-4	TRBD1	few	TRBJ2-7	CASSPGTGEYEQYF	TGTGCCAGCAGCCCCGGGACAGGGGAATACGAGCAGTACTTC
TRBV7-9	TRBD1	NA	TRBJ1-2	CASSLEGTGFANYGYTF	TGTGCCAGCAGCTTAGAGGGGACAGGGTTCGCTAACTATGGCTACACCTTC